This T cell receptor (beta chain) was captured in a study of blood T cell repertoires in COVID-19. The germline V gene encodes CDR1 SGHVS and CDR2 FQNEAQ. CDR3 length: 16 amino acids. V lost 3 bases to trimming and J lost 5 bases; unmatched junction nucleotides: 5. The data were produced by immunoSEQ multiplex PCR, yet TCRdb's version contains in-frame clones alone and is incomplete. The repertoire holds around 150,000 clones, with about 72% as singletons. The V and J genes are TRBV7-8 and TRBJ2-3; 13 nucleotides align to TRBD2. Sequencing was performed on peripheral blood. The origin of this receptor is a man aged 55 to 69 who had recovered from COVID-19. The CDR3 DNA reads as TGTGCCAGCAGCTTTACTAGCGGGGGGGCCATAGATACGCAGTATTTT. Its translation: CASSFTSGGAIDTQYF.